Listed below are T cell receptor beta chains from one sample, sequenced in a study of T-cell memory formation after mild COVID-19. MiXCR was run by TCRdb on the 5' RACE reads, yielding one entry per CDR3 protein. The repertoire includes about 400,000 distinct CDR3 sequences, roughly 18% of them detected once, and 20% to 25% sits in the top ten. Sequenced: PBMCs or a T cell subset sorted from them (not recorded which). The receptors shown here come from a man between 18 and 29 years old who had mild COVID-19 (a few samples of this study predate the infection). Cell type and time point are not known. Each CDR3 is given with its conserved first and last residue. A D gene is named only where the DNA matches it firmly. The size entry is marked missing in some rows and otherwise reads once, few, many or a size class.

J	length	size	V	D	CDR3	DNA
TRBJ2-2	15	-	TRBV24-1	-	CATSRGEDNTGELFF	TGTGCCACCAGCCGAGGAGAGGATAACACCGGGGAGCTGTTTTTT
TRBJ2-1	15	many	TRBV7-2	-	CASSLGRGQLDEQFF	TGTGCCAGCAGCTTAGGTCGGGGACAACTCGATGAGCAGTTCTTC
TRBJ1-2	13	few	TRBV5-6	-	CASSSDTFKGYTF	TGTGCCAGCAGCTCCGACACGTTTAAGGGCTACACCTTC
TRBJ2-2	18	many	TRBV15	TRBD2	CATSRPLPGLAYTGELFF	TGTGCCACCAGCAGACCATTGCCGGGACTAGCATACACCGGGGAGCTGTTTTTT
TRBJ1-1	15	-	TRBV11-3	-	CASSLVAVLITEAFF	TGTGCCAGCAGCTTAGTGGCGGTCCTCATCACTGAAGCTTTCTTT
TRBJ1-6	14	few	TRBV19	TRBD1	CASSKETGDSPLHF	TGTGCCAGTAGTAAGGAGACAGGGGATTCACCCCTCCACTTT
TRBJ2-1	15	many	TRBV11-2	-	CASSLVWGENNEQFF	TGTGCCAGCAGCTTAGTGTGGGGGGAGAACAATGAGCAGTTCTTC
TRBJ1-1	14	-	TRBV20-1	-	CSAVTAGMNTEAFF	TGCAGTGCTGTTACGGCGGGAATGAACACTGAAGCTTTCTTT
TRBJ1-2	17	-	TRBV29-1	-	CSVAGIPGLGNFNGYTF	TGCAGCGTTGCAGGTATCCCGGGGCTGGGAAATTTTAATGGCTACACCTTC
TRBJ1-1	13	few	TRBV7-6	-	CASSPSQGGEAFF	TGTGCCAGCAGCCCGTCTCAGGGCGGTGAAGCTTTCTTT